This T cell receptor beta chain was identified during a study of radiotherapy plus CTLA-4 blockade in lung cancer. Libraries were prepared by immunoSEQ multiplex PCR; TCRdb keeps only in-frame clonotypes and omits some of them. There are about 110,000 clones in the sample; more than 75% occur only once, and roughly 2.3% lies in the top ten. Between the trimmed V and J ends, which lost 5 bases and 6 bases, there was a span of 7 bases. CDR1 SNHLY and CDR2 FYNNEI come from the germline V gene. This CDR3 is built from 11 residues. This clonotype was obtained from a human donor with non-small cell lung cancer that progressed on radiotherapy plus ipilimumab. Some clones in this sample may be carry-over from other donors' samples. The material was peripheral blood, obtained from a patient treated with radiotherapy plus ipilimumab. The V gene is TRBV2, the J gene TRBJ1-1; possibly TRBD1 for D (5 bases). CDR3 DNA: TGTGCCAGCAGTTGGACACCTGAAGCTTTCTTT. Encoded protein: CASSWTPEAFF. Full variable domain (missing parts from reference TRBV2 and TRBJ1-1): EPEVTQTPSHQVTQMGQEVILRCVPISNHLYFYWYRQILGQKVEFLVSFYNNEISEKSEIFDDQFSVERPDGSNFTLKIRSTKLEDSAMYFCASSWTPEAFFGQGTRLTVV.